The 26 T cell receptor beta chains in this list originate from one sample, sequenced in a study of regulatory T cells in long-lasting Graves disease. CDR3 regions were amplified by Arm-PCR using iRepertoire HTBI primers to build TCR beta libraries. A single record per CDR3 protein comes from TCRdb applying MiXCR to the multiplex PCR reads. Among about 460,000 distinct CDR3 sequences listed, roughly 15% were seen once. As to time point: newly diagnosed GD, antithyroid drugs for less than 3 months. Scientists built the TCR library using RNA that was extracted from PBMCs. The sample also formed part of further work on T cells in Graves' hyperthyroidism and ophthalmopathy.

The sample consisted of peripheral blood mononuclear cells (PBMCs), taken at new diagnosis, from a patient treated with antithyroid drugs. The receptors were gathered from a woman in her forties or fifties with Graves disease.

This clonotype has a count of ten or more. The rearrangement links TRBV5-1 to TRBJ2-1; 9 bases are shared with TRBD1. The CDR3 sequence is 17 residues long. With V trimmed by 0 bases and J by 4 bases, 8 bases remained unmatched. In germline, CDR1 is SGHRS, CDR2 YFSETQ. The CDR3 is CASSLVALDRGYNEQFF. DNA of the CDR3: TGCGCCAGCAGCTTGGTTGCCCTAGACAGGGGGTACAATGAGCAGTTCTTC.

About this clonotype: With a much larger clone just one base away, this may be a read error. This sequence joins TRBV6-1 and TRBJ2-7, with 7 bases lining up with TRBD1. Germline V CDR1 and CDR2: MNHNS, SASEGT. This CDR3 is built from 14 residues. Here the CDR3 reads CASSRDRDGYGQYF. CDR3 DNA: TGTGCCAGCAGTCGCGACAGGGACGGTTACGGGCAGTACTTC.

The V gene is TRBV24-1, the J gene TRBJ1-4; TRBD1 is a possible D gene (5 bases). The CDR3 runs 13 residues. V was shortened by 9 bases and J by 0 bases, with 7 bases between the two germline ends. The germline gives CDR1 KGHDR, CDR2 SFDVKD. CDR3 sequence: CATQGSTNEKLFF. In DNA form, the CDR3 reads TGTGCCACCCAGGGTTCAACTAATGAAAAACTGTTTTTT.

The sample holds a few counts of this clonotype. This chain's CDR3 is CASSQGLALGEQFF. The CDR3 nucleotides read TGTGCCAGCAGCCAGGGACTAGCCTTGGGAGAGCAGTTCTTC. V and J are TRBV14 and TRBJ2-1; 9 bases map to TRBD2. CDR1 and CDR2 (germline): SGHDN, FVKESK. The CDR3 totals 14 residues. After removal of 3 bases from V and 10 bases from J, the junction contained 7 bases not matched to a gene.

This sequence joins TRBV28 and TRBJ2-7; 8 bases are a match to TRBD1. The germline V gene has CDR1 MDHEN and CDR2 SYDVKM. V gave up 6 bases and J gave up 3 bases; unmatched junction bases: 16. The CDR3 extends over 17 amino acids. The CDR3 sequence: CASREQGVPRPLYEQYF. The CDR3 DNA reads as TGTGCCAGCAGGGAACAGGGGGTACCCAGGCCCCTCTACGAGCAGTACTTC.

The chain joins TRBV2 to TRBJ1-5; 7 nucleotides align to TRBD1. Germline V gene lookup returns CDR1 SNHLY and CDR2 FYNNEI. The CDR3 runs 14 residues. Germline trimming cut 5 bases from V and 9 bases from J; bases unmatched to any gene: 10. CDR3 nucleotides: TGTGCCAGCAGTAGACAGGGAGCGGATAGGCCCCAGCATTTT. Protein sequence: CASSRQGADRPQHF.

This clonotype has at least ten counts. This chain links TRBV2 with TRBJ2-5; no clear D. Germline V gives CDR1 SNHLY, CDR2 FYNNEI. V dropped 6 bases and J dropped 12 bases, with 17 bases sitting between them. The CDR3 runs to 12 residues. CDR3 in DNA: TGTGCCAGCAGCGACCCGCTAGGCCAGAAGTACTTC. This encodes CASSDPLGQKYF.

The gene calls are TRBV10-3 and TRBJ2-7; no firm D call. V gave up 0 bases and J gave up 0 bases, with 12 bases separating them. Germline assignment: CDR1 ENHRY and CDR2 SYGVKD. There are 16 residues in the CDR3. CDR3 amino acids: CAISESTKSLSYEQYF. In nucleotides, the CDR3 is TGTGCCATCAGTGAGTCTACTAAGAGTCTCTCCTACGAGCAGTACTTC.

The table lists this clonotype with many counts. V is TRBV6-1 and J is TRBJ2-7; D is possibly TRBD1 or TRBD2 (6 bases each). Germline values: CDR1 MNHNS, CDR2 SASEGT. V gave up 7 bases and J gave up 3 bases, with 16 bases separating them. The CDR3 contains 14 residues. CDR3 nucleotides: TGTGCCAGCACCGCGGGGACATTGGTCTACGAGCAGTACTTC. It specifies CASTAGTLVYEQYF.

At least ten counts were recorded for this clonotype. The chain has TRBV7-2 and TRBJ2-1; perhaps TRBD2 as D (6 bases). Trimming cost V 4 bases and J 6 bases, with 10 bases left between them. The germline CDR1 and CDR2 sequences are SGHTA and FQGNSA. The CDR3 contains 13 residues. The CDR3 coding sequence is TGTGCCAGCAGCTCACAGACTAGCAATGAGCAGTTCTTC. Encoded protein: CASSSQTSNEQFF. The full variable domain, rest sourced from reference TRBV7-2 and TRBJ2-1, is GAGVSQSPSNKVTEKGKDVELRCDPISGHTALYWYRQSLGQGLEFLIYFQGNSAPDKSGLPSDRFSAERTGGSVSTLTIQRTQQEDSAVYLCASSSQTSNEQFFGPGTRLTVL.

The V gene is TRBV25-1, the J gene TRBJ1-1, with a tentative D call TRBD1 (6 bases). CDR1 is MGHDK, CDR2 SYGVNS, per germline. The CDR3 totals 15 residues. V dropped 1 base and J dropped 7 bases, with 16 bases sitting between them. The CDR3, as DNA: TGTGCCAGCAGTGAATTCCCCACCAGGGGAAATGAAGCTTTCTTT. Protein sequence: CASSEFPTRGNEAFF.

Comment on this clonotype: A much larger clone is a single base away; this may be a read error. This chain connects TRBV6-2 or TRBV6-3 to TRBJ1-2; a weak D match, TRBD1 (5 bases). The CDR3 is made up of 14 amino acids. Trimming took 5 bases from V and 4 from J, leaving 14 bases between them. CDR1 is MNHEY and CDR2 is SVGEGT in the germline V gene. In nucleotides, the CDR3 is TGTGCCAGCAGTGTAGGGGTTGGAGCCTATGGCTACACCTTC. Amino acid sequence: CASSVGVGAYGYTF.

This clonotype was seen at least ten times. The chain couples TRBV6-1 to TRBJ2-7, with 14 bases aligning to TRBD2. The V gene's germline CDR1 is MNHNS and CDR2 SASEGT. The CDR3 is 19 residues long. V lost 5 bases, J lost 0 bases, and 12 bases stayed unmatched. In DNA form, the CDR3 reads TGTGCCAGCAGTCCTACGGGACTAGCGGGAGTTCGCGGCTCCTACGAGCAGTACTTC. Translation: CASSPTGLAGVRGSYEQYF.

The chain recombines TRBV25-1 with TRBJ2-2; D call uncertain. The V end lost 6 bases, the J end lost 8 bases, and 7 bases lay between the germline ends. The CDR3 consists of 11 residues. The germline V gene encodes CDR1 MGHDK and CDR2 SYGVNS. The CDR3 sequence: CASRTSGELFF. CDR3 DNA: TGTGCCAGCAGAACGTCGGGGGAGCTGTTTTTT.

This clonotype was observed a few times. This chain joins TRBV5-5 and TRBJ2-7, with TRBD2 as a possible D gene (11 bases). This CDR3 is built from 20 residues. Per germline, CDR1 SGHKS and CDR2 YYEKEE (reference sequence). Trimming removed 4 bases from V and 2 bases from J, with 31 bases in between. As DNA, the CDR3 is TGTGCCAGCAGCCGCCGGCGGGGGACAGGGGAGACTAGCGGGACCTACGAGCAGTACTTC. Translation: CASSRRRGTGETSGTYEQYF.

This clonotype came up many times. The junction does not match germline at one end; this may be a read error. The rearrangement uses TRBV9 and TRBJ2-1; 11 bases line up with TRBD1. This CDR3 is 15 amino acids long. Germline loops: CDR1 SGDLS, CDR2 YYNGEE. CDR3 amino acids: CASSLSGTGGNEQFF. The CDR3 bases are TGCGCCAGCAGCTTGTCAGGGACAGGGGGCAATGAGCAGTTCTTC.

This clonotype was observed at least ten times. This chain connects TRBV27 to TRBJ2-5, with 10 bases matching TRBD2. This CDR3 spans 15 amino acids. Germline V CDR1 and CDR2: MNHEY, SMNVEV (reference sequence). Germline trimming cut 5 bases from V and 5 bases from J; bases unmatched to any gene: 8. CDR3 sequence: CASSPASGSGETQYF. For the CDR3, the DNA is TGTGCCAGCAGTCCAGCTAGCGGGAGCGGGGAGACCCAGTACTTC.

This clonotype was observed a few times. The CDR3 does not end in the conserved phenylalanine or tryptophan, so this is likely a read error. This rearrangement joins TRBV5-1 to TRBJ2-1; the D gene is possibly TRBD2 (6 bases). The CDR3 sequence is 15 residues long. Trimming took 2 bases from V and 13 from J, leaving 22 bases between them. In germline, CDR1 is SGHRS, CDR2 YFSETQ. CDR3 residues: CASSFSTSRRLIQFL. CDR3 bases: TGCGCCAGCAGCTTTTCGACTAGTAGGAGGCTGATCCAGTTCCTC.

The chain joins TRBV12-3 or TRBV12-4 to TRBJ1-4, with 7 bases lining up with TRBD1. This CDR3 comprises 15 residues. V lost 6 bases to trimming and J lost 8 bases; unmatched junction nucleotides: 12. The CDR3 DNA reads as TGTGCCAGCAGCCCAACCGACAGGGTTCGCGAAAAACTGTTTTTT. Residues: CASSPTDRVREKLFF.

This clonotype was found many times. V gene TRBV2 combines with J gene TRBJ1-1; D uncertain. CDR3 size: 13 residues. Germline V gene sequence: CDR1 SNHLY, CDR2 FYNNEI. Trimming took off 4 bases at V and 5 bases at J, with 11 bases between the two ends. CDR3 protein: CASSAITETEAFF. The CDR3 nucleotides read TGTGCCAGCAGTGCGATAACGGAGACTGAAGCTTTCTTT.

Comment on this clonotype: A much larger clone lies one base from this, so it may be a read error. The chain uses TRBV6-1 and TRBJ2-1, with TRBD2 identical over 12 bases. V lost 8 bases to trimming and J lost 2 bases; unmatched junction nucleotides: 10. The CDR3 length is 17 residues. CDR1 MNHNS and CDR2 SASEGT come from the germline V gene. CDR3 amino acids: CASLALAGGGPYNEQFF. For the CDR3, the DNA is TGTGCCAGCCTCGCCCTAGCGGGAGGGGGCCCCTACAATGAGCAGTTCTTC.

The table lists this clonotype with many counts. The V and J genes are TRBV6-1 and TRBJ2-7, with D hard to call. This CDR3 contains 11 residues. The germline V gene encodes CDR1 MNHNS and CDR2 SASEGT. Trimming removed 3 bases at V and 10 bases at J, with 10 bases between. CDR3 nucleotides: TGTGCCAGCAGTGACTTTGCGAGACAGTACTTC. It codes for CASSDFARQYF.

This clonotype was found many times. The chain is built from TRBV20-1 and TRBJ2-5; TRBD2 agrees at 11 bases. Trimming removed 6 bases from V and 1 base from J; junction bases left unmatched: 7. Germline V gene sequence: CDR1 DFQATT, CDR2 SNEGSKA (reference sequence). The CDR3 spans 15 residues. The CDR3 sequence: CSAGGGTSGQETQYF. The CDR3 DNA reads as TGCAGTGCCGGTGGGGGGACTAGCGGCCAAGAGACCCAGTACTTC.

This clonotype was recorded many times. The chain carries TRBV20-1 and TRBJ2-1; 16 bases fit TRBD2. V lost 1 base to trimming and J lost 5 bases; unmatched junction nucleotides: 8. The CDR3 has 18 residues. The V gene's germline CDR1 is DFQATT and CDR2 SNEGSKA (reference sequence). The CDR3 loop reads CSARVGTSGRALDNEQFF. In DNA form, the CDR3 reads TGCAGTGCTAGAGTCGGGACTAGCGGGAGGGCCCTCGACAATGAGCAGTTCTTC.

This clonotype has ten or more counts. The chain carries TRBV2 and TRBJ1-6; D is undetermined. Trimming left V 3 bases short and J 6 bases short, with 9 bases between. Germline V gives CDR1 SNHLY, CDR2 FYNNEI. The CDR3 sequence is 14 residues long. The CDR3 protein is CASSEGSRNSPLHF. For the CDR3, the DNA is TGTGCCAGCAGTGAGGGTTCTCGTAATTCACCCCTCCACTTT.

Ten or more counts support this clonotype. CDR3 sequence reads: CASSLNRDNIQYF. The CDR3 nucleotides read TGTGCCAGCAGCCTCAACCGGGACAACATTCAGTACTTC. This chain links TRBV7-9 with TRBJ2-4, with D perhaps matching TRBD1 or TRBD2 (5 bases each). V was clipped by 5 bases and J by 7 bases, with 12 bases between them. CDR1 is SEHNR and CDR2 is FQNEAQ in the germline V gene (reference sequence). The CDR3 totals 13 residues.